The 17 T cell receptor beta chains listed next were all sequenced from one sample in a study of cytomegalovirus exposure and HLA in healthy donors (dated by TCRdb to about 2017). Libraries were built with the immunoSEQ multiplex PCR assay. The multiplex PCR relied on a mix of 60 forward primers for TCR Vbeta segments and 13 reverse primers for TCR Jbeta segments. TCRdb mirrors the immuneACCESS table, restricted to in-frame sequences. Some clones are absent from its copies; in checked studies, under half trace to an unresolved V gene, and the reason for the others is unknown. This sample is represented by about 160,000 clones; roughly 77% of them were singletons. The top ten clonotypes cover roughly 5% of the sample. The material sequenced was PBMCs. These receptors originate from a male donor in good health and CMV-seronegative.

The chain uses TRBV2 and TRBJ1-5; no definite D call. V lost 4 bases and J lost 2, with 9 bases in between. The CDR3 extends over 14 amino acids. From germline, CDR1 is SNHLY and CDR2 FYNNEI. The CDR3 DNA reads as TGTGCCAGCAGTGGACTTCGGGGCAATCAGCCCCAGCATTTT. This gives the protein CASSGLRGNQPQHF.

This clone was picked up a small number of times. The gene calls are TRBV21-1 and TRBJ1-4. TRBV21-1 corresponds to a pseudogene. CDR3 length: 12 amino acids. The CDR3 spells CASRPVNEKLFF. The CDR3 DNA is TGTGCCAGCAGACCGGTAAATGAAAAACTGTTTTTT.

The CDR3 bases are TGCGCCAGCAGCCAAGACCCTCCAGGACACAGCTCCTACGAGCAGTACTTC. It is translated as CASSQDPPGHSSYEQYF. V gene TRBV4-1 combines with J gene TRBJ2-7, with D tentatively TRBD1 (5 bases). CDR1 is MGHRA and CDR2 is YSYEKL in the germline V gene. With 0 bases removed from V and 0 bases from J, the gap between germline ends came to 15 bases. The CDR3 loop spans 17 amino acids.

This chain links TRBV6-1 with TRBJ2-1, with D possibly matching TRBD1 (7 bases). V was cut by 8 bases and J by 3 bases, with 17 bases left in between. Germline V gene sequence: CDR1 MNHNS, CDR2 SASEGT. The CDR3 is 15 amino acids. The CDR3 sequence: CASFRAGGFYNEQFF. Here the CDR3 DNA reads TGTGCCAGCTTCAGGGCAGGGGGGTTCTACAATGAGCAGTTCTTC.

This chain uses TRBV21-1 with TRBJ1-5. TRBV21-1 is a documented pseudogene. This CDR3 spans 19 amino acids. The CDR3 region is CASSKGGGPQVFGNQPQHF. CDR3 in DNA: TGTGCCAGCAGCAAAGGGGGGGGGCCCCAGGTTTTCGGCAATCAGCCCCAGCATTTT.

V gene TRBV9 combines with J gene TRBJ1-6; 8 nucleotides align to TRBD1. Germline values: CDR1 SGDLS, CDR2 YYNGEE. Trimming at V came to 3 bases and at J to 10 bases, leaving 6 bases not matched to a gene. The length of the CDR3 is 14 residues. CDR3 in DNA: TGTGCCAGCAGCGACCAGGGGGCCGGGTCACCCCTCCACTTT. Translated: CASSDQGAGSPLHF.

The genes are TRBV7-3 and TRBJ2-2; D may be TRBD1 (5 bases). The CDR3 loop spans 12 amino acids. Germline CDR1 is SGHTA and CDR2 is FQGTGA. Between the trimmed V and J ends, which lost 5 bases and 6 bases, there was a span of 7 bases. This CDR3 reads CASSQGSGELFF. CDR3 DNA: TGTGCCAGCAGCCAGGGTTCCGGGGAGCTGTTTTTT.

This chain uses TRBV20-1 with TRBJ2-7; TRBD2 agrees at 7 bases. The length of the CDR3 is 10 residues. CDR1 DFQATT and CDR2 SNEGSKA come from the germline V gene (reference sequence). CDR3 coding DNA: TGCAGGCGGGGGTCCTACGAGCAGTACTTC. Encoded protein: CRRGSYEQYF.

CDR3 residues: CAISESGAANEKLFF. As DNA, the CDR3 is TGTGCCATCAGTGAGTCGGGGGCTGCTAATGAAAAACTGTTTTTT. The chain carries TRBV10-3 and TRBJ1-4; D may be TRBD1 (6 bases). CDR3 length: 15 residues. In germline, CDR1 is ENHRY, CDR2 SYGVKD. Deletions cut 0 bases from V and 3 bases from J, with 8 bases between.

The V and J genes are TRBV23-1 and TRBJ2-2, with D possibly matching TRBD1 (5 bases). TRBV23-1 is labeled an ORF, and its function is uncertain. V gave up 5 bases and J gave up 1 base, with 8 bases separating them. The length of the CDR3 is 14 residues. The CDR3 nucleotides are TGCGCCAGCAGTGTGACAGAGAACACCGGGGAGCTGTTTTTT. It yields the protein CASSVTENTGELFF.

The rearrangement joins TRBV6-4 to TRBJ2-5, with a tentative D call TRBD2 (5 bases). Trimming removed 3 bases at V and 11 bases at J, with 16 bases between. The CDR3 extends over 13 amino acids. Germline-derived CDR1 and CDR2 are MRHNA and SNTAGT. CDR3 DNA sequence: TGTGCCAGCAGTGATAGGACCCCTTGGGAGCAGTACTTC. Amino acids: CASSDRTPWEQYF.

On this clone: The junction departs from the called germline gene at one end, perhaps through a read error. The chain uses TRBV7-9 and TRBJ2-6; 8 bases agree with TRBD1. Germline-derived CDR1 and CDR2 are SEHNR and FQNEAQ (reference sequence). The CDR3 spans 17 residues. The CDR3 is CSSSLTGGNSGANVLTF. The CDR3 nucleotides read TGTTCCAGCAGCTTAACAGGGGGTAACTCTGGGGCCAACGTCCTGACTTTC.

The V gene is TRBV13, the J gene TRBJ2-7; TRBD1 agrees at 7 bases. Germline assignment: CDR1 PRHDT and CDR2 FYEKMQ (reference sequence). V gave up 5 bases and J gave up 3 bases; unmatched junction bases: 1. The CDR3 length is 12 residues. CDR3 in DNA: TGTGCCAGCAGCCGGGACAGCTACGAGCAGTACTTC. Translated, it gives CASSRDSYEQYF. Drawing the rest from reference TRBV13 and TRBJ2-7, the complete variable domain is AAGVIQSPRHLIKEKRETATLKCYPIPRHDTVYWYQQGPGQDPQFLISFYEKMQSDKGSIPDRFSAQQFSDYHSELNMSSLELGDSALYFCASSRDSYEQYFGPGTRLTVT.

The V gene is TRBV14, the J gene TRBJ2-2, with 7 bases aligning to TRBD2. The V gene's germline CDR1 is SGHDN and CDR2 FVKESK. This CDR3 region has 15 residues. V trimming: 1 base; J trimming: 6 bases; junction bases outside the gene matches: 5. This CDR3 reads CASSQVSGFSGELFF. DNA of the CDR3: TGTGCCAGCAGCCAAGTTAGCGGGTTTTCCGGGGAGCTGTTTTTT.

The chain recombines TRBV19 with TRBJ2-5, with 10 bases aligning to TRBD2. This CDR3 is built from 13 residues. Germline trimming cut 11 bases from V and 2 bases from J; bases unmatched to any gene: 5. Germline-derived CDR1 and CDR2 are LNHDA and SQIVND (reference sequence). The CDR3: CAGRLAGQETQYF. The CDR3 DNA reads TGTGCCGGAAGACTAGCGGGTCAAGAGACCCAGTACTTC.

The rearrangement joins TRBV4-3 to TRBJ2-4; a weak D match, TRBD2 (5 bases). Germline V lookup: CDR1 LGHNA, CDR2 YSLEER. The CDR3 length is 13 residues. Trimming shortened V by 4 bases and J by 5 bases, and 9 bases separated the two germline ends. The CDR3 nucleotides are TGCGCCAGCAGCCTAGGACTGGAAAACATTCAGTACTTC. It specifies CASSLGLENIQYF.

V is TRBV7-2 and J is TRBJ1-3; 7 bases map to TRBD1. CDR3 length: 16 residues. With 3 bases clipped from V and 0 bases from J, the junction kept 5 bases outside the gene matches. Per the germline V gene, CDR1 is SGHTA and CDR2 is FQGNSA. CDR3 sequence reads: CASSLDRTRSGNTIYF. The CDR3 DNA is TGTGCCAGCAGCTTGGACAGGACCCGCTCTGGAAACACCATATATTTT.